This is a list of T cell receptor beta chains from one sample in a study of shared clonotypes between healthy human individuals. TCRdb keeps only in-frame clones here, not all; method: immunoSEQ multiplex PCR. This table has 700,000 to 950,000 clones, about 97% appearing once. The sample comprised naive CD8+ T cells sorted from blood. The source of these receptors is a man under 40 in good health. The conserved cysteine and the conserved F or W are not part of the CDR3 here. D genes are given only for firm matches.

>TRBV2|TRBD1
ASATGQGTYEQY
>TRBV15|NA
ATSGVISYEQY
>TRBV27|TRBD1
ASSLGQGADTQY
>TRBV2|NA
ASSEAGVFTDTQY
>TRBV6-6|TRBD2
ASSGGRSGELF
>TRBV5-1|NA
ASSFGGDSEQY
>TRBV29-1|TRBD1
SVAGSGTGVLPFHEQY
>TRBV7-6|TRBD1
ASSLSGQVNTGELF
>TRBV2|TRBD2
ASSPISGLRNNEQF
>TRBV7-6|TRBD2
ASSGREREPQDTTSYNEQF
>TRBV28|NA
ASSRGGYT
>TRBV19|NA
ASSLDSYEQY
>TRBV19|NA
ASSMSPGGEQF
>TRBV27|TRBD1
ASRPGQGEAYGYT
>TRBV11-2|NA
ASSSVTGQHGYT
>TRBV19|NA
ASSLTDSSYEQY
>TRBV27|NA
ASSLLGVTEAF
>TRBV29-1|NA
SAPDSTTGELF
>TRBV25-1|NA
ASRTGNTEAF